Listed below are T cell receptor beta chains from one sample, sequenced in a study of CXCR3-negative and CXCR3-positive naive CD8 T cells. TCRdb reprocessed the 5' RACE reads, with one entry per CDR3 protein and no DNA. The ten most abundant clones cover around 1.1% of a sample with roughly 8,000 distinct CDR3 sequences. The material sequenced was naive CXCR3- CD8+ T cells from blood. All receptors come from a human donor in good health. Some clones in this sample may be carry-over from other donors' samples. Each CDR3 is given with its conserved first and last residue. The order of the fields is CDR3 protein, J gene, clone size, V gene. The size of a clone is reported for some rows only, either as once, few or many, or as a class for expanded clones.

cdr3_aa: CASSRDAPGTEAFF
j_call: TRBJ1-1
clone_size: -
v_call: TRBV6-6

cdr3_aa: CASSQNTNSGEAFF
j_call: TRBJ1-1
clone_size: medium-sized
v_call: TRBV6-6

cdr3_aa: CASSRDRAHEQFF
j_call: TRBJ2-1
clone_size: medium-sized
v_call: TRBV12-3/TRBV12-4

cdr3_aa: CSARRQGSYEQYF
j_call: TRBJ2-7
clone_size: medium-sized
v_call: TRBV20-1

cdr3_aa: CASNLVPGLGNEQFF
j_call: TRBJ2-1
clone_size: -
v_call: TRBV27

cdr3_aa: CASSTGQNKNYGYTF
j_call: TRBJ1-2
clone_size: medium-sized
v_call: TRBV5-1

cdr3_aa: CASSFGTGRNEQFF
j_call: TRBJ2-1
clone_size: -
v_call: TRBV2

cdr3_aa: CASSQTSDQETQYF
j_call: TRBJ2-5
clone_size: -
v_call: TRBV3-1

cdr3_aa: CASSLAYNTSTDTQYF
j_call: TRBJ2-3
clone_size: medium-sized
v_call: TRBV6-6

cdr3_aa: CASSSPQGTTDTQYF
j_call: TRBJ2-3
clone_size: -
v_call: TRBV7-2

cdr3_aa: CASSQGNEQFF
j_call: TRBJ2-1
clone_size: medium-sized
v_call: TRBV4-3

cdr3_aa: CASSYGGVGTEAFF
j_call: TRBJ1-1
clone_size: -
v_call: TRBV6-2/TRBV6-3

cdr3_aa: CSVVTEAYEQYF
j_call: TRBJ2-7
clone_size: medium-sized
v_call: TRBV29-1

cdr3_aa: CSVAMRVREQFF
j_call: TRBJ2-1
clone_size: -
v_call: TRBV29-1

cdr3_aa: CASSPARVQETQKLFF
j_call: TRBJ1-4
clone_size: -
v_call: TRBV27

cdr3_aa: CASSLPSGSFDEQFF
j_call: TRBJ2-1
clone_size: -
v_call: TRBV5-4

cdr3_aa: CSVSGDGTEAFF
j_call: TRBJ1-1
clone_size: medium-sized
v_call: TRBV29-1

cdr3_aa: CASSLGLAGVRNEQFF
j_call: TRBJ2-1
clone_size: medium-sized
v_call: TRBV7-9

cdr3_aa: CASSPGLAGRNEQFF
j_call: TRBJ2-1
clone_size: medium-sized
v_call: TRBV11-2